These 17 T cell receptor beta chains were sequenced from one sample in a study of blood T cell repertoires in COVID-19. The protocol was immunoSEQ multiplex PCR, while the TCRdb copy is restricted to in-frame clones and leaves out a portion. The sample holds around 100,000 clones; approximately 84% are singletons and the top ten take approximately 1.5%. The source material was peripheral blood. Receptor source: a man aged 35-49 years with acute or convalescent COVID-19.

The chain couples TRBV18 to TRBJ1-1; 8 nucleotides match TRBD1. CDR3 length: 15 residues. CDR1 and CDR2 (germline): KGHSH, LQKENI. V lost 6 bases to trimming and J lost 6 bases; unmatched junction nucleotides: 12. The CDR3 spells CASSRGQGALAEAFF. CDR3 nucleotide sequence: TGTGCCAGCTCCCGTGGGCAGGGGGCATTAGCTGAAGCTTTCTTT. Full variable domain (outside the CDR3, taken from reference TRBV18 and TRBJ1-1): NAGVMQNPRHLVRRRGQEARLRCSPMKGHSHVYWYRQLPEEGLKFMVYLQKENIIDESGMPKERFSAEFPKEGPSILRIQQVVRGDSAAYFCASSRGQGALAEAFFGQGTRLTVV.

This chain joins TRBV18 and TRBJ2-1, with 14 bases that match TRBD2. In germline, CDR1 is KGHSH, CDR2 LQKENI. The V segment lost 5 bases and the J segment 10 bases; nucleotides outside the gene matches: 4. This CDR3 contains 14 residues. The CDR3 reads CASSGTSGRVEQFF. CDR3 DNA sequence: TGTGCCAGCTCAGGGACTAGCGGGAGAGTAGAGCAGTTCTTC.

The chain is built from TRBV6-6 and TRBJ2-7; 11 nucleotides align to TRBD2. V gave up 7 bases and J gave up 1 base; unmatched junction bases: 6. This CDR3 region has 15 residues. Per the germline V gene, CDR1 is MNHNY and CDR2 is SVGAGI (reference sequence). This CDR3 is CASTGGLAESYEQYF. The CDR3 nucleotides read TGTGCCAGCACCGGGGGACTAGCGGAATCCTACGAGCAGTACTTC.

This sequence joins TRBV6-5 and TRBJ2-1, with 9 bases that match TRBD2. V dropped 2 bases and J dropped 7; count of bases not matched to a gene: 6. The CDR3 contains 15 residues. Per the germline V gene, CDR1 is MNHEY and CDR2 is SVGAGI. The CDR3 loop is CASSYKRLADNEQFF. The CDR3 coding sequence is TGTGCCAGCAGTTACAAGAGACTAGCGGATAATGAGCAGTTCTTC.

This rearrangement joins TRBV11-3 to TRBJ2-5, with D possibly TRBD2 on 5 matching bases. The V end was cut by 1 base, the J end by 6 bases, with 9 bases between. The CDR3 spans 13 residues. CDR1 and CDR2 (germline): SGHNT, YENEEA. This CDR3 reads CASSLADGKTQYF. The CDR3 DNA sequence: TGTGCCAGCAGCTTAGCTGACGGGAAGACCCAGTACTTC.

This rearrangement joins TRBV19 to TRBJ2-1; possibly TRBD2 for D (6 bases). Germline CDR1 and CDR2: LNHDA and SQIVND (reference sequence). This CDR3 region has 14 residues. Trimming removed 3 bases from V and 4 bases from J, with 10 bases in between. The CDR3 nucleotides are TGTGCCAGTAGTATGGGACTCCCATACAATGAGCAGTTCTTC. This codes for CASSMGLPYNEQFF. Looking up the rest from reference TRBV19 and TRBJ2-1 gives the full variable domain: DGGITQSPKYLFRKEGQNVTLSCEQNLNHDAMYWYRQDPGQGLRLIYYSQIVNDFQKGDIAEGYSVSREKKESFPLTVTSAQKNPTAFYLCASSMGLPYNEQFFGPGTRLTVL.

In DNA, the CDR3 is TGTGCCAGCATGACAGGGGGTTTCTATGGCTACACCTTC. Its translation is CASMTGGFYGYTF. The J gene is TRBJ1-2, the V gene TRBV2, with TRBD1 matching over 9 bases. The junction had 4 bases not matched to a gene; V was cut back by 7 bases and J by 4 bases. The CDR3 totals 13 residues. The germline CDR1 and CDR2 sequences are SNHLY and FYNNEI.

J is TRBJ2-5 and V is TRBV27; the D gene is possibly TRBD1 (6 bases). V was cut by 5 bases and J by 0 bases, with 7 bases left in between. Germline V gene lookup returns CDR1 MNHEY and CDR2 SMNVEV (reference sequence). The CDR3 has 13 residues. The CDR3 DNA reads TGTGCCAGCAGTAGGGGGTACCAAGAGACCCAGTACTTC. It yields the protein CASSRGYQETQYF.

This clone was detected a few times. V and J are TRBV15 and TRBJ1-5, with D hard to call. Germline values: CDR1 LNHNV, CDR2 YYDKDF (reference sequence). The CDR3 runs to 14 residues. V was cut by 1 base and J by 4 bases, with 8 bases left in between. The CDR3 protein is CATSRARQNQPQHF. In nucleotides, the CDR3 is TGTGCCACCAGCAGAGCCCGCCAGAATCAGCCCCAGCATTTT.

J is TRBJ1-6 and V is TRBV3-1 (or the pseudogene TRBV3-2), with a tentative D call TRBD1 (6 bases). The CDR3 covers 15 residues. Trimming left V 7 bases short and J 9 bases short, with 19 bases between. CDR1 LGHDT and CDR2 YNNKEL come from the germline V gene (reference sequence). The CDR3 region is CASMAEGVKGSPLHF. CDR3 coding DNA: TGTGCCAGCATGGCCGAGGGGGTCAAAGGTTCACCCCTCCACTTT.

The J gene is TRBJ2-7, the V gene TRBV29-1, with TRBD2 matching over 7 bases. From germline, CDR1 is SQVTM and CDR2 ANQGSEA. This CDR3 contains 12 residues. Trimming at V came to 4 bases and at J to 7 bases, leaving 7 bases not matched to a gene. CDR3 in DNA: TGCAGCGTTGGGGACTATGCGATAGAGCAGTACTTC. It codes for CSVGDYAIEQYF.

The chain combines TRBV5-5 with TRBJ2-5; TRBD1 matches 7 bases. V trimming: 2 bases; J trimming: 3 bases; junction bases outside the gene matches: 7. Germline lookup yields CDR1 SGHKS and CDR2 YYEKEE (reference sequence). The CDR3 length is 15 residues. This CDR3 reads CASSFPGTAKETQYF. Written as DNA, the CDR3 is TGTGCCAGCAGCTTCCCCGGGACAGCCAAAGAGACCCAGTACTTC.

In DNA, the CDR3 is TGCAGCGTTGGACTAGCGGGAGCGGGCGAGCAGTACTTC. Protein: CSVGLAGAGEQYF. The chain combines TRBV29-1 with TRBJ2-7; the match to TRBD2 covers 12 bases. The V gene's germline CDR1 is SQVTM and CDR2 ANQGSEA. The CDR3 is 13 amino acids. V lost 4 bases and J lost 6; bases outside the gene matches: 4.

This rearrangement joins TRBV4-2 to TRBJ2-5; 13 nucleotides match TRBD2. Germline values: CDR1 LGHNA, CDR2 YNFKEQ. J lost 4 bases, V lost 0 bases, and 2 bases had no gene match. The length of the CDR3 is 16 residues. The CDR3 sequence: CASSQELAGGRETQYF. In nucleotides, the CDR3 is TGTGCCAGCAGCCAAGAACTAGCGGGGGGGCGAGAGACCCAGTACTTC.

This clone turned up a few times. The genes are TRBV29-1 and TRBJ2-5; 7 bases agree with TRBD1. Germline CDR1 and CDR2: SQVTM and ANQGSEA. Unmatched junction bases numbered 4, after V lost 4 bases and J lost 2 bases. This CDR3 contains 13 residues. CDR3 nucleotide sequence: TGCAGCGTTGTTTTCAGGGGGCAAGAGACCCAGTACTTC. This translates into CSVVFRGQETQYF. Using reference TRBV29-1 and TRBJ2-5 for the parts outside the CDR3, the full variable domain is SAVISQKPSRDICQRGTSLTIQCQVDSQVTMMFWYRQQPGQSLTLIATANQGSEATYESGFVIDKFPISRPNLTFSTLTVSNMSPEDSSIYLCSVVFRGQETQYFGPGTRLLVL.

The chain couples TRBV25-1 to TRBJ1-5; D call uncertain. Germline V gives CDR1 MGHDK, CDR2 SYGVNS. The CDR3 runs to 15 residues. V lost 1 base and J lost 3, with 10 bases in between. CDR3 nucleotide sequence: TGTGCCAGCAGTGAATCGGGGTTCCCCAATCAGCCCCAGCATTTT. Translating gives CASSESGFPNQPQHF.

This chain uses TRBV6-5 with TRBJ1-2, with unresolved D. The germline CDR1 and CDR2 sequences are MNHEY and SVGAGI. V gave up 2 bases and J gave up 0 bases, with 10 bases separating them. The CDR3 is 15 residues long. The CDR3 sequence: CASSYRTGANYGYTF. The CDR3 DNA reads as TGTGCCAGCAGTTACAGGACGGGAGCTAACTATGGCTACACCTTC.